These T cell receptor beta chains were read from a single sample in a study of cytomegalovirus exposure and HLA in healthy donors. Measured with immunoSEQ multiplex PCR; TCRdb has only the in-frame clones, and not every one. The data include 130,000 or so clones; the top ten clones carry around 1.6%. What was sequenced was PBMCs. Receptors originate from a middle-aged woman in good health and CMV-seropositive. The CDR3 runs from the conserved cysteine through the conserved F or W. A D gene is named only where the DNA matches it firmly.

len	v_gene	d_gene	j_gene	CDR3nt	CDR3aa
16	TRBV27	TRBD2	TRBJ2-1	TGTGCCAGCAGTTTAGATCTAGCGGGGAGGGGGGGTGAGCAGTTCTTC	CASSLDLAGRGGEQFF
12	TRBV27	-	TRBJ2-1	TGTGCCAGCAGCAAGACAGCGAAAGGGCAGTTCTTC	CASSKTAKGQFF
14	TRBV10-3	-	TRBJ1-1	TGTGCCATCAGTCCTCGGGTCAGCCCTCTTGAAGCTTTCTTT	CAISPRVSPLEAFF
15	TRBV27	-	TRBJ1-2	TGTGCCAGCAGTTCCTCCAGGGCGTCTAGGTATGGCTACACCTTC	CASSSSRASRYGYTF
16	TRBV10-1	TRBD2	TRBJ2-1	TGCGCCAGCAGTCCCGCGACTAGCGGGAGCTACAATGAGCAGTTCTTC	CASSPATSGSYNEQFF
16	TRBV5-1	TRBD1	TRBJ1-3	TGCGCCAGCAGCTTGGACGGACAGGGGGCTGGAAACACCATATATTTT	CASSLDGQGAGNTIYF
19	TRBV30	TRBD2	TRBJ2-2	TGTGCCTGGAGTACGGGGGGGGCCTCTTTTTCCATCGGCACCGGGGAGCTGTTTTTT	CAWSTGGASFSIGTGELFF
17	TRBV7-9	TRBD2	TRBJ2-1	TGTGCCAGCAGCTTAGATGTGGGACTAGCGGCTAACAATGAGCAGTTCTTC	CASSLDVGLAANNEQFF
14	TRBV19	-	TRBJ2-7	TGTGCCAGTAGCCCGACAGGGACTCCCTACGAGCAGTACTTC	CASSPTGTPYEQYF
16	TRBV7-8	TRBD1	TRBJ2-7	TGTGCCAGCAGCTCTCGAGGGGGCGAGAGAGGGTACGAGCAGTACTTC	CASSSRGGERGYEQYF
15	TRBV7-3	-	TRBJ2-1	TGTGCCAGCAGCCCATCGACTCCCCCGGGCAATGAGCAGTTCTTC	CASSPSTPPGNEQFF
14	TRBV5-4	TRBD2	TRBJ2-1	TGTGCCAGCAGCTCTGACGGACTAGCGGGAATTTGGTTCTTC	CASSSDGLAGIWFF
15	TRBV5-1	-	TRBJ1-6	TGCGCCAGCAGCTTGGGTGCAGGGGAGAATTCACCCCTCCACTTT	CASSLGAGENSPLHF
17	TRBV4-1	TRBD2	TRBJ2-1	TGCGCCAGCAGCCAAGATTCCGCTAGCGGGAGCCTCAATGAGCAGTTCTTC	CASSQDSASGSLNEQFF
13	TRBV15	TRBD2	TRBJ2-5	TGTGCCACCGGGGCTAGCGGGCTGGCGGCCCAGTACTTC	CATGASGLAAQYF
15	TRBV10-3	TRBD1	TRBJ1-3	TGTGCCACTCCCCCACAGGGGGGAACTGGAAACACCATATATTTT	CATPPQGGTGNTIYF
15	TRBV5-1	TRBD1	TRBJ2-2	TGCGCCAGCAGCCCGGGACAGGCCAACACCGGGGAGCTGTTTTTT	CASSPGQANTGELFF
15	TRBV19	-	TRBJ2-5	TGTGCCAGTAGTATTTCGGGACTCAAGGGAGAGACCCAGTACTTC	CASSISGLKGETQYF
14	TRBV6-1	-	TRBJ2-5	TGTGCCAGCAGTGAAGGGGGAGCCCAAGAGACCCAGTACTTC	CASSEGGAQETQYF
14	TRBV7-2	TRBD1	TRBJ1-2	TGTGCCAGCAGCGGCAGGACAGGGGGCGATGGCTACACCTTC	CASSGRTGGDGYTF
16	TRBV19	TRBD2	TRBJ2-3	TGTGCCAGTAGTAAGTTTGTTAGCGGGACCACAGATACGCAGTATTTT	CASSKFVSGTTDTQYF
15	TRBV6-1	-	TRBJ2-1	TGTGCCAGCATGGGGCGGGGAAGCTCCTACAATGAGCAGTTCTTC	CASMGRGSSYNEQFF
13	TRBV28	-	TRBJ2-6	TGTGCCAGCAGTTTCGGTGGGGCCAACGTCCTGACTTTC	CASSFGGANVLTF
14	TRBV18	TRBD1	TRBJ1-1	TGTGCCAGCTCACCGACAGGGGTCTACACTGAAGCTTTCTTT	CASSPTGVYTEAFF
15	TRBV19	-	TRBJ2-1	TGTGCCAGTAGTCAAGACAGGAGCTCCTACAATGAGCAGTTCTTC	CASSQDRSSYNEQFF
14	TRBV30	-	TRBJ2-7	TGTGCCTGGAGTGTGGGGGCCCTCTCCTACGAGCAGTACTTC	CAWSVGALSYEQYF
11	TRBV29-1	-	TRBJ2-2	TGCAGCGCCATGAACACCGGGGAGCTGTTTTTT	CSAMNTGELFF
16	TRBV18	-	TRBJ1-3	TGTGCCAGCTCACCCAGTCCCACAGGGTTCGGAAACACCATATATTTT	CASSPSPTGFGNTIYF
15	TRBV7-9	-	TRBJ2-7	TGTGCCAGCAGCTCCCGGATGGACAGCTCCTACGAGCAGTACTTC	CASSSRMDSSYEQYF
13	TRBV9	TRBD1	TRBJ1-2	TGTGCCAGCAGCCCCAGACAGGGCGAGGGCTACACCTTC	CASSPRQGEGYTF
20	TRBV15	-	TRBJ2-6	TGTGCCACCAGCAGAGATGTGCTAATGGAGCGCAGCTCTGGGGCCAACGTCCTGACTTTC	CATSRDVLMERSSGANVLTF
16	TRBV19	TRBD1	TRBJ2-6	TGTGCCAGTAGTAAGGACAGGAGCTCTGGGGCCAACGTCCTGACTTTC	CASSKDRSSGANVLTF
12	TRBV5-1	-	TRBJ1-2	TGCGCCAGCAGCTTGGAGGGAGATGGCTACACCTTC	CASSLEGDGYTF
15	TRBV5-1	-	TRBJ2-5	TGCGCCAGCAGCTTGTTCGGAGAGGGCCAAGAGACCCAGTACTTC	CASSLFGEGQETQYF
15	TRBV4-1	-	TRBJ1-1	TGCGCCAGCAGCCAAGAGAGGGAGATGAACACTGAAGCTTTCTTT	CASSQEREMNTEAFF
12	TRBV10-3	TRBD1	TRBJ1-2	TGTGCCACCCAGGGGACAGGGGATGGCTACACCTTC	CATQGTGDGYTF
16	TRBV4-3	TRBD2	TRBJ2-1	TGCGCCAGCAGCCAAGATCTGGCTAGCGGGACTCCGAAACCGTTCTTC	CASSQDLASGTPKPFF
15	TRBV6-5	TRBD1	TRBJ2-5	TGTGCCAGCAGATCCGGACAGGGCGAACAAGAGACCCAGTACTTC	CASRSGQGEQETQYF
15	TRBV18	-	TRBJ2-2	TGTGCCAGCTCACCAGACGGAGTGATGGACGGGGAGCTGTTTTTT	CASSPDGVMDGELFF
15	TRBV7-3	TRBD1	TRBJ1-1	TGTGCCAGCAGCTTACAACAGGGGGCGCGCACTGAAGCTTTCTTT	CASSLQQGARTEAFF
15	TRBV27	TRBD2	TRBJ2-7	TGTGCCAGCAGTCAGACTAGCGGGAAATCCTACGAGCAGTACTTC	CASSQTSGKSYEQYF
17	TRBV7-2	-	TRBJ2-1	TGTGCCAGCAGCTTAGCATCAGGGTGGGACTCCTACAATGAGCAGTTCTTC	CASSLASGWDSYNEQFF
14	TRBV2	-	TRBJ2-1	TGTGCCAGCCATTGGCAGGGTACCTACAATGAGCAGTTCTTC	CASHWQGTYNEQFF
16	TRBV9	-	TRBJ2-3	TGTGCCAGCAGCACCCGGACAGTGTCAGTGGCCGATACGCAGTATTTT	CASSTRTVSVADTQYF
15	TRBV5-6	-	TRBJ2-7	TGTGCCAGCAGCTTGTGGGCGGGACCAACCTACGAGCAGTACTTC	CASSLWAGPTYEQYF
14	TRBV5-1	-	TRBJ2-2	TGCGCCAGCAGCTTGGATTCGAGAGTGGGGGAGCTGTTTTTT	CASSLDSRVGELFF
19	TRBV11-2	-	TRBJ2-7	TGTGCCAGCAGCTTAGACGGTATAAAGCGGGTATCGTCGTGGTACGAGCAGTACTTC	CASSLDGIKRVSSWYEQYF
16	TRBV4-1	TRBD2	TRBJ2-7	TGCGCCAGCAGCCAAGATCGGGGCGGGAGGCCCTACGAGCAGTACTTC	CASSQDRGGRPYEQYF
12	TRBV11-2	-	TRBJ2-7	TGTGCCAGCAGCCGGACGGGGGACGAGCAGTACTTC	CASSRTGDEQYF
13	TRBV6-5	-	TRBJ2-1	TGTGCCAGCAGCCTTTCTAAGTACCATGAGCAGTTCTTC	CASSLSKYHEQFF
15	TRBV11-2	-	TRBJ1-1	TGTGCCAGCAGCCCCCAAAGTGCGGGGGTCACTGAAGCTTTCTTT	CASSPQSAGVTEAFF
16	TRBV1	-	TRBJ2-1	TGCACCAGCAGCCAGGCGGGACGCTTCTCCTACAATGAGCAGTTCTTC	CTSSQAGRFSYNEQFF